A single sample gave rise to the 29 T cell receptor beta chains below, sequenced in a study of blood T cell repertoires in COVID-19. Using immunoSEQ multiplex PCR, the repertoire was profiled, and TCRdb retains in-frame clones only, with some absent. This sample yields over 110,000 clones, of which around 89% are seen a single time; 25% to 35% belongs to the top ten. Sequencing was carried out using peripheral blood. Every receptor here comes from a human donor in a cohort sampled during active COVID-19.

This clone was observed a single time. In DNA form, the CDR3 reads TGTGCCAGCAGCTTGGGACAGTGGGAACAGGGAGCTTTCTTT. It is translated as CASSLGQWEQGAFF. This chain uses TRBV5-6 with TRBJ1-1; tentatively, D is TRBD1 (6 bases). This CDR3 spans 14 amino acids. In germline, CDR1 is SGHDT, CDR2 YYEEEE. Trimming cost V 0 bases and J 10 bases, with 16 bases left between them.

This rearrangement joins TRBV20-1 to TRBJ1-2; 8 nucleotides line up with TRBD1. J was trimmed by 1 base and V by 3 bases; bases with no gene match: 4. The germline CDR1 and CDR2 sequences are DFQATT and SNEGSKA (reference sequence). This CDR3 is 14 amino acids long. CDR3 nucleotides: TGCAGTGCTAGTTCGACAGGGGTTAACTATGGCTACACCTTC. As protein: CSASSTGVNYGYTF.

This clone was detected a few times. The gene calls are TRBV30 and TRBJ2-5, with TRBD2 matching 7 bases. In germline, CDR1 is GTSNPN, CDR2 SVGIG (reference sequence). V was pared by 0 bases and J by 5 bases, with 3 bases of the junction left unmatched. The CDR3 is 13 amino acids. The CDR3 loop reads CAWSVGGYETQYF. The CDR3 DNA reads TGTGCCTGGAGTGTCGGGGGGTATGAGACCCAGTACTTC.

The rearrangement joins TRBV4-3 to TRBJ1-1; a weak D match, TRBD1 (5 bases). Trimming pared 3 bases from V and 1 base from J, leaving 6 bases between. The length of the CDR3 is 13 residues. Germline V gene sequence: CDR1 LGHNA, CDR2 YSLEER. The CDR3 DNA follows: TGCGCCAGCAGCCAGGACACGAACACTGAAGCTTTCTTT. Protein: CASSQDTNTEAFF.

The rearrangement uses TRBV29-1 and TRBJ2-5; D unclear. Trimming cost V 6 bases and J 4 bases, with 9 bases left between them. The CDR3 runs 11 residues. The germline gives CDR1 SQVTM, CDR2 ANQGSEA. As DNA, the CDR3 is TGCAGCGTCTCGAGTGCAGAGACCCAGTACTTC. This sequence encodes CSVSSAETQYF.

The chain is built from TRBV19 and TRBJ2-5, with TRBD2 matching 12 bases. V lost 5 bases, J lost 2 bases, and 6 bases stayed unmatched. Germline CDR1 and CDR2: LNHDA and SQIVND (reference sequence). CDR3 length: 16 amino acids. In DNA form, the CDR3 reads TGTGCCAGTAGTCCTAGCGGGGGGGCCTCTCAAGAGACCCAGTACTTC. Its protein product is CASSPSGGASQETQYF. Filled out from reference TRBV19 and TRBJ2-5, the complete variable domain reads DGGITQSPKYLFRKEGQNVTLSCEQNLNHDAMYWYRQDPGQGLRLIYYSQIVNDFQKGDIAEGYSVSREKKESFPLTVTSAQKNPTAFYLCASSPSGGASQETQYFGPGTRLLVL.

This chain joins TRBV12-3 or TRBV12-4 and TRBJ2-7; no clear D gene. The CDR3 consists of 10 residues. Trimming left V 3 bases short and J 5 bases short, with 2 bases between. The CDR3 nucleotides are TGTGCCAGCAGTTTTAACGAGCAGTACTTC. Its translation is CASSFNEQYF.

The chain joins TRBV4-2 to TRBJ2-3, with TRBD2 matching over 9 bases. Germline V CDR1 and CDR2: LGHNA, YNFKEQ. V was clipped by 0 bases and J by 2 bases; unmatched bases: 6. The length of the CDR3 is 17 residues. The CDR3 loop reads CASSQEQRGATTDTQYF. CDR3 in DNA: TGTGCCAGCAGCCAAGAACAGCGGGGGGCCACCACAGATACGCAGTATTTT.

The table lists this clone with a count of one. The chain has TRBV3-1 (or the pseudogene TRBV3-2) and TRBJ1-3; the match to TRBD1 covers 7 bases. This CDR3 has 13 residues. CDR1 and CDR2 from the germline V gene are LGHDT and YNNKEL (reference sequence). The V gene end was trimmed by 4 bases and the J gene end by 8 bases; junction bases not matched to a gene: 5. For the CDR3, the DNA is TGTGCCAGCAGCCGGAACAGGGGCTACACCATATATTTT. Protein sequence: CASSRNRGYTIYF.

The rearrangement links TRBV24-1 to TRBJ2-2, with 10 bases identical to TRBD1. Unmatched junction bases numbered 9, after V lost 4 bases and J lost 5 bases. Germline lookup yields CDR1 KGHDR and CDR2 SFDVKD. CDR3 length: 17 amino acids. CDR3 sequence reads: CATSEVSGQGITGELFF. CDR3 DNA: TGTGCCACCAGTGAGGTTTCGGGACAGGGGATAACCGGGGAGCTGTTTTTT.

The CDR3 protein is CASSTPGQIYGYTF. Written as DNA, the CDR3 is TGTGCCAGCAGCACTCCGGGACAGATCTATGGCTACACCTTC. The chain is built from TRBV4-2 and TRBJ1-2; 7 bases fit TRBD1. With 5 bases clipped from V and 4 bases from J, the junction kept 7 bases outside the gene matches. Germline-derived CDR1 and CDR2 are LGHNA and YNFKEQ. The CDR3 spans 14 residues.

The chain employs TRBV6-2 or TRBV6-3 and TRBJ2-2; D is undetermined. In germline, CDR1 is MNHEY, CDR2 SVGEGT. V gave up 2 bases and J gave up 5 bases, with 12 bases separating them. The CDR3 extends over 15 amino acids. CDR3 bases: TGTGCCAGCAGTTACGTCAACGGCGGTACCGGGGAGCTGTTTTTT. This gives the protein CASSYVNGGTGELFF.

CDR3 bases: TGCGCCAGCAGCTGGGGCCAGGGATCTGGGCACGAGCAGTACTTC. Protein: CASSWGQGSGHEQYF. The genes are TRBV4-1 and TRBJ2-7, with D possibly TRBD1 on 5 matching bases. V was pared by 5 bases and J by 5 bases, with 19 bases between. This CDR3 contains 15 residues. Germline V lookup: CDR1 MGHRA, CDR2 YSYEKL.

This clone was picked up a small number of times. The chain couples TRBV28 to TRBJ2-7; D call uncertain. Germline assignment: CDR1 MDHEN and CDR2 SYDVKM. The CDR3 totals 15 residues. The V gene lost 6 bases and the J gene lost 2 bases, with 17 bases spanning the gap. CDR3 protein: CASSLGTEIPYEQYF. DNA for the CDR3: TGTGCCAGCAGCTTGGGTACAGAGATACCCTACGAGCAGTACTTC.

V gene TRBV19 combines with J gene TRBJ1-5, with D perhaps TRBD1 (6 bases). Per germline, CDR1 LNHDA and CDR2 SQIVND (reference sequence). The CDR3 extends over 16 amino acids. Trimming took off 7 bases at V and 1 base at J, with 17 bases between the two ends. CDR3 sequence: CASTSRDIPSNQPQHF. CDR3 DNA: TGTGCCAGTACATCCCGGGACATCCCAAGCAATCAGCCCCAGCATTTT.

V is TRBV6-5 and J is TRBJ1-2; D unclear. The CDR3 extends over 11 amino acids. V lost 5 bases and J 8 bases, leaving 9 bases between the germline ends. Germline CDR1 and CDR2: MNHEY and SVGAGI. The chain's CDR3 is CASSNTEGYTF. DNA for the CDR3: TGTGCCAGCAGTAACACAGAAGGCTACACCTTC.

This chain links TRBV5-1 with TRBJ1-6; possibly TRBD1 for D (6 bases). CDR1 and CDR2 from the germline V gene are SGHRS and YFSETQ. V was shortened by 0 bases and J by 6 bases, with 13 bases between the two germline ends. This CDR3 is built from 16 residues. CDR3 amino acids: CASSLATGRTNSPLHF. The CDR3 nucleotides are TGCGCCAGCAGCTTGGCGACAGGACGAACTAATTCACCCCTCCACTTT.

The chain combines TRBV29-1 with TRBJ2-7; 14 bases are shared with TRBD2. This CDR3 is 13 amino acids long. Germline V CDR1 and CDR2: SQVTM, ANQGSEA. The trim removed 7 bases at V and 5 bases at J, leaving 4 bases unmatched. DNA for the CDR3: TGCAGCGCCCAGGGACTAGCGGGGGACGAGCAGTACTTC. This gives the protein CSAQGLAGDEQYF.

The gene calls are TRBV2 and TRBJ2-1, with D hard to call. The CDR3 has 13 amino acids. CDR1 and CDR2 (germline): SNHLY, FYNNEI. The ends were cut back, 4 bases at V and 0 bases at J, with 4 bases in the middle. This CDR3 reads CASSGLSYNEQFF. CDR3 in DNA: TGTGCCAGCAGTGGACTCTCCTACAATGAGCAGTTCTTC.

This chain connects TRBV6-5 to TRBJ1-6; 7 nucleotides align to TRBD1. Per germline, CDR1 MNHEY and CDR2 SVGAGI. The CDR3 extends over 15 amino acids. Trimming took 6 bases from V and 7 from J; bases not matched to a gene: 9. This chain's CDR3 is CASRPRGTANSPLHF. CDR3 bases: TGTGCCAGCAGGCCCCGGGGGACAGCGAATTCACCCCTCCACTTT.

V usage is TRBV5-6 and J usage is TRBJ2-5, with TRBD1 identical over 7 bases. The CDR3 spans 14 residues. Germline-derived CDR1 and CDR2 are SGHDT and YYEEEE. The trim removed 2 bases at V and 5 bases at J, leaving 6 bases unmatched. The CDR3 spells CASSLQGIVETQYF. DNA of the CDR3: TGTGCCAGCAGCTTACAGGGGATAGTGGAGACCCAGTACTTC.

This chain joins TRBV25-1 and TRBJ2-2; 8 bases are shared with TRBD2. The CDR3 extends over 16 amino acids. CDR1 MGHDK and CDR2 SYGVNS come from the germline V gene. V shed 2 bases, J shed 9 bases, and the junction held 11 bases outside the gene matches. DNA for the CDR3: TGTGCCAGCAGTGAACCCGGGACGGGGGGGATCCGGGAGCTGTTTTTT. Protein product: CASSEPGTGGIRELFF.

The rearrangement uses TRBV5-6 and TRBJ1-5; 12 bases align to TRBD1. Germline CDR1 is SGHDT and CDR2 is YYEEEE. This CDR3 comprises 16 residues. With 4 bases clipped from V and 4 bases from J, the junction kept 6 bases outside the gene matches. CDR3 nucleotide sequence: TGTGCCAGCAGCCGCCGGGACAGGGGGCGAAATCAGCCCCAGCATTTT. Translation: CASSRRDRGRNQPQHF.

The chain is built from TRBV19 and TRBJ1-2; tentatively, D is TRBD1 (6 bases). V was cut by 8 bases and J by 4 bases, with 17 bases left in between. The germline gives CDR1 LNHDA, CDR2 SQIVND (reference sequence). The CDR3 has 14 residues. The CDR3 loop is CASFRTAEPYGYTF. The CDR3 DNA is TGTGCCAGTTTCCGGACAGCGGAGCCCTATGGCTACACCTTC.

The chain uses TRBV6-2 or TRBV6-3 and TRBJ2-2; 7 nucleotides line up with TRBD2. Losses at the gene ends were 2 bases for V and 0 bases for J; bases not matched to a gene: 6. Looked up from germline, CDR1 is MNHEY and CDR2 is SVGEGT. The CDR3 contains 17 residues. As DNA, the CDR3 is TGTGCCAGCAGTTACCAGTGGGGGGGGGCGAACACCGGGGAGCTGTTTTTT. Its translation: CASSYQWGGANTGELFF.

The chain recombines TRBV5-6 with TRBJ1-4; possible D gene TRBD1, 6 bases. The CDR3 has 15 residues. The ends were cut back, 2 bases at V and 8 bases at J, with 16 bases in the middle. Germline lookup yields CDR1 SGHDT and CDR2 YYEEEE. CDR3 nucleotides: TGTGCCAGCAGCTTTTGGGGAGCAGGGGAAGAAAAACTGTTTTTT. As protein: CASSFWGAGEEKLFF.

The CDR3 spells CASSVQGNIQYF. In nucleotides, the CDR3 is TGTGCCAGCAGCGTCCAGGGAAACATTCAGTACTTC. The V gene is TRBV4-2, the J gene TRBJ2-4, with D perhaps matching TRBD1 (5 bases). From germline, CDR1 is LGHNA and CDR2 YNFKEQ. V was trimmed by 5 bases and J by 6 bases, leaving 8 bases between them. CDR3 length: 12 residues.

CDR3 nucleotides: TGTGCCAGCAGCTTGGATGGATGGAGCCAAGACGGCTACACCTTC. Residues: CASSLDGWSQDGYTF. The V call is TRBV5-4, the J call TRBJ1-2; D gene unclear. With 0 bases removed from V and 8 bases from J, the gap between germline ends came to 17 bases. Germline loops: CDR1 SGHNT, CDR2 YYREEE (reference sequence). The CDR3 contains 15 residues.

This chain connects TRBV9 to TRBJ1-3; perhaps TRBD1 as D (5 bases). The V and J ends lost 3 bases and 2 bases respectively, with 18 bases between them. This CDR3 comprises 17 residues. Germline CDR1 and CDR2: SGDLS and YYNGEE. In nucleotides, the CDR3 is TGTGCCAGCAGCGCGGACATCCAATCCTTCCCTGGAAACACCATATATTTT. It specifies CASSADIQSFPGNTIYF. Using reference TRBV9 and TRBJ1-3 for the parts outside the CDR3, the full variable domain is DSGVTQTPKHLITATGQRVTLRCSPRSGDLSVYWYQQSLDQGLQFLIQYYNGEERAKGNILERFSAQQFPDLHSELNLSSLELGDSALYFCASSADIQSFPGNTIYFGEGSWLTVV.